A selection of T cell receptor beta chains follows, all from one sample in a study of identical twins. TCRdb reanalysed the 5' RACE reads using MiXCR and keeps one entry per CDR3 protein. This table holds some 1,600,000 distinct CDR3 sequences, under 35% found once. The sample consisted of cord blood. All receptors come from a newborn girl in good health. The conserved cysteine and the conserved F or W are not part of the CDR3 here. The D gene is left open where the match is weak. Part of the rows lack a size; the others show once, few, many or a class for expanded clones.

CDR3 protein: ASSFRGHLYNSPLH; D gene: .; V gene: TRBV6-2/TRBV6-3; clone size: .
CDR3 protein: ASSQGPAGGAEQF; D gene: TRBD2; V gene: TRBV2; clone size: .
CDR3 protein: ASSFWQNYGYT; D gene: .; V gene: TRBV27; clone size: few
CDR3 protein: SATDRGLYGYT; D gene: TRBD1; V gene: TRBV20-1; clone size: few
CDR3 protein: ASSSDQQFGDSPLH; D gene: .; V gene: TRBV4-2; clone size: .
CDR3 protein: ASSQASGDEQF; D gene: TRBD2; V gene: TRBV3-1; clone size: few
CDR3 protein: ASSQEPLGTIYEQY; D gene: .; V gene: TRBV4-2; clone size: .
CDR3 protein: SASGTATNEKLF; D gene: TRBD1; V gene: TRBV20-1; clone size: .
CDR3 protein: SARGGGNGYT; D gene: TRBD1; V gene: TRBV20-1; clone size: .
CDR3 protein: ASSLDRWGAPHQPQH; D gene: .; V gene: TRBV7-9; clone size: .
CDR3 protein: ASSVARYYNEQF; D gene: .; V gene: TRBV2; clone size: .
CDR3 protein: ASSWDGPQETQY; D gene: .; V gene: TRBV12-3/TRBV12-4; clone size: few
CDR3 protein: SVPKDWETYEQY; D gene: .; V gene: TRBV29-1; clone size: many
CDR3 protein: SVFWAGRETQY; D gene: .; V gene: TRBV29-1; clone size: many
CDR3 protein: SASNAYEQY; D gene: .; V gene: TRBV20-1; clone size: .
CDR3 protein: ASSNVRDGAYEQY; D gene: .; V gene: TRBV19; clone size: .
CDR3 protein: SASIAGGLLYEQY; D gene: TRBD2; V gene: TRBV20-1; clone size: .
CDR3 protein: ASSYTGYNSPLH; D gene: .; V gene: TRBV27; clone size: few
CDR3 protein: ASSTPDRAYGYT; D gene: .; V gene: TRBV28; clone size: .
CDR3 protein: TSTLVVPSTDTQY; D gene: .; V gene: TRBV6-1; clone size: .
CDR3 protein: ASSVTGVSYEQF; D gene: .; V gene: TRBV9; clone size: .
CDR3 protein: ASSQLSGYLVVGEKLF; D gene: .; V gene: TRBV4-1; clone size: .
CDR3 protein: ASSQGRPGLAGEGNEQF; D gene: TRBD2; V gene: TRBV3-1; clone size: few
CDR3 protein: ATSRDAPSNEQF; D gene: .; V gene: TRBV24-1; clone size: few
CDR3 protein: SLGDRVYEQY; D gene: TRBD1; V gene: TRBV29-1; clone size: few
CDR3 protein: ASTLWRAQDNEQY; D gene: .; V gene: TRBV5-1; clone size: .
CDR3 protein: ASSQVVQSNEKLF; D gene: .; V gene: TRBV4-1; clone size: .
CDR3 protein: ASSSINRDSRYGYT; D gene: TRBD1; V gene: TRBV7-8; clone size: .
CDR3 protein: ASSLALAGGPRGEQY; D gene: TRBD2; V gene: TRBV5-1; clone size: .
CDR3 protein: ASSLVVGWRKREMNTEAF; D gene: .; V gene: TRBV7-9; clone size: few
CDR3 protein: SVSWGVGMDSGTQY; D gene: .; V gene: TRBV29-1; clone size: once
CDR3 protein: ATNLPEQY; D gene: .; V gene: TRBV24-1; clone size: .
CDR3 protein: ASSLAGDGANVLT; D gene: .; V gene: TRBV5-1; clone size: few
CDR3 protein: ASGLIRDTEAF; D gene: .; V gene: TRBV12-5; clone size: .
CDR3 protein: ASSARHEKLF; D gene: .; V gene: TRBV28; clone size: .
CDR3 protein: ASSFRAITYNEQF; D gene: .; V gene: TRBV7-2; clone size: .
CDR3 protein: ASSPGPLPGGNTQY; D gene: .; V gene: TRBV3-1; clone size: .
CDR3 protein: SAPRLAGGEWETQY; D gene: TRBD2; V gene: TRBV20-1; clone size: .
CDR3 protein: ASSQAWLAGSTDTQY; D gene: TRBD2; V gene: TRBV3-1; clone size: .
CDR3 protein: ASTHRVGELF; D gene: .; V gene: TRBV7-9; clone size: .
CDR3 protein: ASPPDRARSNQPQH; D gene: TRBD1; V gene: TRBV28; clone size: .
CDR3 protein: ASSLEKDYEQY; D gene: .; V gene: TRBV12-3/TRBV12-4; clone size: many
CDR3 protein: ASSFNGGRNEQF; D gene: .; V gene: TRBV7-2; clone size: .
CDR3 protein: ASSLLVAGDQPQH; D gene: .; V gene: TRBV7-2; clone size: few
CDR3 protein: ASSEPSGNSYNEQF; D gene: TRBD2; V gene: TRBV2; clone size: .
CDR3 protein: ASSYSSSGLAGVTGELF; D gene: TRBD2; V gene: TRBV6-5; clone size: .
CDR3 protein: ASSEIEGLGETQY; D gene: .; V gene: TRBV2; clone size: few
CDR3 protein: SVPGTGTTYEQY; D gene: TRBD1; V gene: TRBV29-1; clone size: .